The next 16 T cell receptor beta chains were all read from a single sample in a study of CD4 T cells in relation to SARS-CoV-2 and coronaviruses (dated by TCRdb to the early 2020s). CD4+ T cells from unexposed donors were collected before the COVID-19 pandemic (2011-2018). Following 10 days of culture, the EasySep CD4+ T cell isolation kit was used to isolate CD4+ T cells. The library was prepared using the immunoSEQ multiplex PCR assay. Here the immuneACCESS table is served through TCRdb, limited to in-frame sequences with V and J called. Missing clones are a known gap in these copies; in checked studies unresolved V genes cover under half, and the rest lacks a known reason. The sample table holds 25,000 to 30,000 clones, of which roughly 76% were seen once. The top ten hold more than 9% of the sample. The antigens for these receptors are not known. The sequencing input was CD4+ T cells from PBMCs, cultured in vitro. The source is a human donor in good health.

The genes are TRBV7-2 and TRBJ1-4; D perhaps matches TRBD1 (6 bases). This CDR3 has 14 residues. V shed 5 bases and J shed 0 bases, with 7 bases lying between them. The germline gives CDR1 SGHTA, CDR2 FQGNSA. CDR3 protein: CASSRQATNEKLFF. The CDR3 nucleotides read TGTGCCAGCAGCAGACAGGCAACTAATGAAAAACTGTTTTTT.

This rearrangement joins TRBV6-5 to TRBJ2-5, with D perhaps matching TRBD1 (7 bases). In germline, CDR1 is MNHEY, CDR2 SVGAGI. CDR3 length: 15 residues. V was shortened by 5 bases and J by 5 bases, with 18 bases between the two germline ends. The CDR3 coding sequence is TGTGCCAGCAGTCCAGGGGGGCCCAAAGGGGAGACCCAGTACTTC. Protein product: CASSPGGPKGETQYF.

The chain has TRBV9 and TRBJ2-5, with 8 positions matching TRBD2. In germline, CDR1 is SGDLS, CDR2 YYNGEE. With V trimmed by 0 bases and J by 0 bases, 4 bases remained unmatched. The CDR3 runs to 16 residues. The chain's CDR3 is CASSVGGGGHQETQYF. CDR3 DNA: TGTGCCAGCAGCGTAGGAGGCGGGGGGCACCAAGAGACCCAGTACTTC.

Comment on this clone: The junction does not match germline at one end; this may be a read error. The chain combines TRBV7-7 with TRBJ2-5; 7 nucleotides align to TRBD1. This CDR3 contains 15 residues. Germline V gives CDR1 SSHAT, CDR2 FNYEAQ (reference sequence). DNA for the CDR3: TGTGCTAGCAGCTTCGATACAGGGGCCTCAGAGACCCAGTACTTC. Its translation is CASSFDTGASETQYF.

CDR3 sequence reads: CASSSGYSNQPQHF. CDR3 bases: TGTGCCAGCTCAAGCGGATATAGCAATCAGCCCCAGCATTTT. J is TRBJ1-5 and V is TRBV18, with D unresolved. Trimming stripped 5 bases from V and 0 bases from J, with 8 bases between. CDR3 size: 14 residues. Germline CDR1 is KGHSH and CDR2 is LQKENI.

The rearrangement links TRBV11-1 to TRBJ2-5; weak D call: TRBD1 (6 bases). Trimming removed 6 bases at V and 2 bases at J, with 19 bases between. The length of the CDR3 is 16 residues. Germline CDR1 is SGHAT and CDR2 is FQDESV (reference sequence). CDR3 DNA sequence: TGTGCCAGCAGTGGGCCTTATGGGGGCGGGCAAGAGACCCAGTACTTC. Its protein product is CASSGPYGGGQETQYF.

The V call is TRBV25-1, the J call TRBJ1-1, with 8 bases fitting TRBD1. CDR1 and CDR2 (germline): MGHDK, SYGVNS. With 6 bases clipped from V and 3 bases from J, the junction kept 6 bases outside the gene matches. The CDR3 loop spans 14 amino acids. The chain's CDR3 is CASRPGQGHTEAFF. The CDR3 bases are TGTGCCAGCAGACCCGGACAGGGTCACACTGAAGCTTTCTTT.

This clone was seen only once. The J gene is TRBJ1-3, the V gene TRBV5-8; 10 bases map to TRBD1. The CDR3 consists of 15 residues. Germline V CDR1 and CDR2: SGHTS, YDEGEE. Unmatched junction bases numbered 4, after V lost 4 bases and J lost 3 bases. The CDR3 DNA is TGTGCCAGCAGCACCGACAGGGGGCTTGGAAACACCATATATTTT. Residues: CASSTDRGLGNTIYF.

The J gene is TRBJ2-6, the V gene TRBV6-6, with D perhaps given as TRBD1 or TRBD2 (5 bases each). Trimming removed 5 bases at V and 4 bases at J, with 9 bases between. The CDR3 is 14 residues long. Germline V gene data show CDR1 as MNHNY and CDR2 as SVGAGI (reference sequence). This CDR3 reads CASSPGAGANVLTF. The CDR3 DNA follows: TGTGCCAGCAGTCCCGGGGCGGGGGCCAACGTCCTGACTTTC.

The rearrangement uses TRBV18 and TRBJ2-1; 7 nucleotides match TRBD2. The CDR3 is made up of 17 amino acids. Germline CDR1 and CDR2: KGHSH and LQKENI. V was pared by 4 bases and J by 0 bases, with 9 bases of the junction left unmatched. CDR3 DNA: TGTGCCAGCTCACTCAAATATGGCGGGAGCTCCTACAATGAGCAGTTCTTC. It yields the protein CASSLKYGGSSYNEQFF.

V gene TRBV7-2 combines with J gene TRBJ2-5; 7 nucleotides match TRBD1. With 8 bases clipped from V and 5 bases from J, the junction kept 14 bases outside the gene matches. The CDR3 extends over 15 amino acids. Germline-derived CDR1 and CDR2 are SGHTA and FQGNSA. CDR3 residues: CASGLSAGGWETQYF. The CDR3, as DNA: TGTGCCAGCGGCCTCTCGGCAGGGGGATGGGAGACCCAGTACTTC.

The J gene is TRBJ2-5, the V gene TRBV19; D is ambiguous. The CDR3 loop spans 14 amino acids. Germline CDR1 is LNHDA and CDR2 is SQIVND (reference sequence). V was clipped by 3 bases and J by 4 bases, with 12 bases between them. The chain's CDR3 is CASSMVGLGETQYF. The CDR3 DNA is TGTGCCAGTAGTATGGTAGGGTTAGGAGAGACCCAGTACTTC.

The count of this clone is one. The V gene is TRBV3-1 (or the pseudogene TRBV3-2), the J gene TRBJ2-2; no clear D. The V end lost 0 bases, the J end lost 1 base, and 12 bases lay between the germline ends. Germline V gene data show CDR1 as LGHDT and CDR2 as YNNKEL (reference sequence). The length of the CDR3 is 17 residues. CDR3 nucleotide sequence: TGTGCCAGCAGCCAAGATACGGTAGCAATGAACACCGGGGAGCTGTTTTTT. The encoded protein is CASSQDTVAMNTGELFF.

V and J are TRBV19 and TRBJ2-5; D is perhaps TRBD1 (6 bases). From germline, CDR1 is LNHDA and CDR2 SQIVND (reference sequence). The CDR3 is made up of 14 amino acids. Between the trimmed V and J ends, which lost 6 bases and 4 bases, there was a span of 15 bases. CDR3 residues: CASSPPGTRETQYF. The CDR3 region has the DNA TGTGCCAGTAGCCCCCCCGGGACACGAGAGACCCAGTACTTC.

Sample share makes this clone medium-sized. This sequence joins TRBV19 and TRBJ2-3; a weak D match, TRBD1 (5 bases). The CDR3 runs to 15 residues. Deletions cut 4 bases from V and 0 bases from J, with 11 bases between. CDR1 is LNHDA, CDR2 SQIVND, per germline (reference sequence). CDR3 nucleotides: TGTGCCAGTAGTACTACAGGTACTAGCACAGATACGCAGTATTTT. Its protein is CASSTTGTSTDTQYF.

V and J are TRBV30 and TRBJ1-2; D is ambiguous. With 8 bases removed from V and 4 bases from J, the gap between germline ends came to 11 bases. The CDR3 runs to 11 residues. Germline V gene lookup returns CDR1 GTSNPN and CDR2 SVGIG (reference sequence). This chain's CDR3 is CAGVTVYGYTF. The CDR3 bases are TGTGCCGGTGTCACAGTCTATGGCTACACCTTC.